This T cell receptor beta chain was documented in a study of blood T cell repertoires in COVID-19. TCRdb keeps only in-frame clones here, not all; method: immunoSEQ multiplex PCR. The table has roughly 190,000 clones, around 85% seen once. Germline V gene lookup returns CDR1 MNHEY and CDR2 SMNVEV (reference sequence). Losses at the gene ends were 6 bases for V and 7 bases for J; bases not matched to a gene: 6. The length of the CDR3 is 15 residues. Source material: peripheral blood. The chain is built from TRBV27 and TRBJ2-1, with 13 bases matching TRBD2. This TCR derives from a woman between 55 and 75 years old with COVID-19, enrolled during active disease. CDR3 protein: CASSPLLAGGNEQFF. The CDR3, as DNA: TGTGCCAGCAGCCCTCTACTAGCGGGAGGGAATGAGCAGTTCTTC.